Included here is one T cell receptor beta chain sequence, with context. The data are from a study of regulatory T cells in long-lasting Graves disease. This sample's time point: newly diagnosed GD, antithyroid drugs for less than 3 months. PBMCs were the source of the RNA used for TCR sequencing. The CDR3 is 18 residues long. CDR1 is MRHNA, CDR2 SNTAGT, per germline. V shed 4 bases, J shed 2 bases, and the junction held 13 bases outside the gene matches. Both iRepertoire HTBI primers and Arm-PCR of CDR3 regions were used to build the TCR beta libraries. TCRdb reprocessed the multiplex PCR reads with MiXCR, giving one entry per CDR3 protein. The sample includes under 250,000 distinct CDR3 sequences, approximately 18% seen only once; the top ten take about 12%. Separately, the same data were catalogued under a study of T cells in Graves' hyperthyroidism and ophthalmopathy.

The chain has TRBV6-4 and TRBJ1-2; TRBD1 matches at 10 bases. This TCR derives from a woman in her 30s with Graves disease. The source material was peripheral blood mononuclear cells (PBMCs), sampled at new diagnosis, from a patient treated with antithyroid drugs. CDR3 region: CASSVTQVDRGPNYGYTF. The CDR3, as DNA: TGTGCCAGCAGTGTAACTCAGGTCGACAGGGGGCCCAACTATGGCTACACCTTC.